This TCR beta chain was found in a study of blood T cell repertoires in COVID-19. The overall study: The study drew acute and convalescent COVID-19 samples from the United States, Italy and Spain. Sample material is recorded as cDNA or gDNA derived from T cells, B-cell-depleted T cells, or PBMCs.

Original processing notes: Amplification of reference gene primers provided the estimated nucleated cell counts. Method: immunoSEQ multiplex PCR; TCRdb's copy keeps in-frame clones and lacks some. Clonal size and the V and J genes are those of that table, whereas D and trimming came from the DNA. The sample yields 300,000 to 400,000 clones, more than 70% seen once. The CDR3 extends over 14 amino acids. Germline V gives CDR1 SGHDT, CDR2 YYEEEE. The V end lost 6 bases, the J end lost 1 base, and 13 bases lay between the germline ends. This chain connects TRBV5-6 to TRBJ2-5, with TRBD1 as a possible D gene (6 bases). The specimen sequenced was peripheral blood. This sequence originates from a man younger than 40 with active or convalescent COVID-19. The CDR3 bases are TGTGCCAGCACCCCGACAGGCTTCCAAGAGACCCAGTACTTC. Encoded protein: CASTPTGFQETQYF.